This TCR beta chain is from a study of tumor-infiltrating lymphocytes in primary liver carcinoma. This clonotype has ten or more counts. The source of the blood RNA was unsorted whole blood, and germline DNA was extracted as well. Germline CDR1 MNHEY, CDR2 SVGAGI. V lost 6 bases and J 2 bases, leaving 11 bases between the germline ends. CDR3 size: 13 residues. Production of TCR beta cDNA used about 500 ng total RNA together with a constant-region primer. Investigators got TCR beta libraries out of three nested multiplex PCR rounds, done with slightly modified ARM-PCR. A C-beta reverse primer and TRBV1-TRBV30 forward primers served in each of the first two PCR rounds, at approximately 10 cycles apiece. In TCRdb, the multiplex PCR reads were re-called with MiXCR into one record per CDR3 protein. The table lists 330,000 or so distinct CDR3 sequences, around three fifths of them singletons.

The chain couples TRBV6-5 to TRBJ2-7; D possibly corresponds to TRBD2 (6 bases). The sequencing input was peripheral blood. The receptor was isolated from a man between 40 and 49 years old with primary liver carcinoma and hepatitis B virus infection. CDR3 nucleotides: TGTGCCAGCAGACGGGGGTTCACCTACGAGCAGTACTTC. Encoded protein: CASRRGFTYEQYF.